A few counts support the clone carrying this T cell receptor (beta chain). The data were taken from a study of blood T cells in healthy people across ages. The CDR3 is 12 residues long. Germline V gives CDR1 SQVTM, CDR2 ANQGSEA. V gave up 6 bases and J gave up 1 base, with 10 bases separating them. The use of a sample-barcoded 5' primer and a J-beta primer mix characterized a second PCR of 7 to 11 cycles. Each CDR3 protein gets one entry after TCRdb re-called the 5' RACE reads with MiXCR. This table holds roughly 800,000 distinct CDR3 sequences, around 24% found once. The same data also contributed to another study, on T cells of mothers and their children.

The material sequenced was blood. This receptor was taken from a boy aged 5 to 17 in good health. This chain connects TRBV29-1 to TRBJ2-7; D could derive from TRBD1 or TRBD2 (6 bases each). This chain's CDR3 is CSVEGTSYEQYF. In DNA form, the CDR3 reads TGCAGCGTGGAGGGGACATCCTACGAGCAGTACTTC.